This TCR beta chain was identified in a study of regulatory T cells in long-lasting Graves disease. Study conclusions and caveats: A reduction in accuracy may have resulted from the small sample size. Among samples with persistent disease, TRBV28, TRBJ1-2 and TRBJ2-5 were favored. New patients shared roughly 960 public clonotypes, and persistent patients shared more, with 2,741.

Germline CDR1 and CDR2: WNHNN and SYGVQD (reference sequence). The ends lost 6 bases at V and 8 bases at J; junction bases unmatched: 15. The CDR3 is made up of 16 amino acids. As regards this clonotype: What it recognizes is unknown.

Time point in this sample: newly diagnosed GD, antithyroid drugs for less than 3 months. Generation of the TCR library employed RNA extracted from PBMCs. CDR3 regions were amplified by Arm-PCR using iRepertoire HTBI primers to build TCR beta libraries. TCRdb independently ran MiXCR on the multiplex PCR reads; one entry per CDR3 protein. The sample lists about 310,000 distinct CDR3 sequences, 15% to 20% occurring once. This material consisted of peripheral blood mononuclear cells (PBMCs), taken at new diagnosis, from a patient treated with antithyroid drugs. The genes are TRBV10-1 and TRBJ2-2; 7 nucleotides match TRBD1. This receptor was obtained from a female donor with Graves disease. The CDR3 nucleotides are TGCGCCAGCAGCAATGACAGGGAGTTTCAGAGAGGGGAGCTGTTTTTT. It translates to CASSNDREFQRGELFF.